The entry below describes one T cell receptor beta chain. This receptor's antigen is unknown. No much larger clone is present one base from it, and per-base qualities are unavailable. V is clipped by 5 bases and J by 4 bases, and the sequence between their germline boundaries is 11 bases long. The CDR3 holds 13 amino acids from the cysteine to the phenylalanine. The sequence is cut down to CDR3 DNA, 39 bases in frame from base 1. Looking up the germline V gene yields CDR1 SGHTA and CDR2 FQGNSA. Sequencing was performed on an Illumina NovaSeq 6000. TCRalpha and TCRbeta cDNA libraries were built by 5'RACE with constant-segment primers, adding sample barcodes and unique molecular identifiers. RNA was extracted from every sample with Trizol reagent. Amplification of the libraries took two PCR steps, and the second step added a second sample barcode plus Illumina TruSeq adapters. Libraries were sequenced on an Illumina NovaSeq with 2 x 150 bp paired-end reads. The original methods were these. The reads were demultiplexed and collapsed into UMI-guided consensus sequences using migec v1.2.7. Using mixcr v2.1.11, the UMI consensuses were aligned to TRA and TRB V and J templates and assembled into clonotypes. A clonotype was counted as expanded or contracted only if both edgeR and NoisET called the change significant, with noise models trained on biological replicates. For edgeR calls, the thresholds were a false discovery rate-adjusted p below 0.01 and a log2 fold-change of 1. PCA with hierarchical clustering of max-normalized trajectories of the 1000 most abundant clonotypes was used as exploratory dynamics analysis. Each responding clone was given a CD4 or CD8 phenotype based on the CD4+ and CD8+ repertoires, which had been sequenced separately. TCRdb handled the public reads itself, with Q25 trimming in fastp and clone calling in MiXCR, and kept productive beta chains. Duplicate CDR3 protein sequences are folded into a single record with the most common DNA and genes. TCRdb's processing, not the authors' own work, is the source of the V and J calls. The sample table contains approximately 500,000 distinct CDR3 sequences; only one count was recorded for around 25% of them. The top ten hold about 12% of the sample.

The data derive from a study of T-cell memory formation after mild COVID-19 (dated by TCRdb to 2020 to 2022). Notes on the research overall: Most TCR sequence clusters were specific to one of the two donors. Two young, previously healthy adult volunteers made up the cohort, one male and one female. In a couple of donors, T-cell clones that expanded and contracted after mild COVID-19 were tracked by sequencing TCRalpha and TCRbeta repertoires over time. The paper's findings and limits, for the study overall: Some responding clones were detected in pre-infection memory, suggesting pre-existing cross-reactive memory T cells joined the SARS-CoV-2 response. Contracting CD4+ clones were found mainly in CM and EM memory subsets, while CD8+ clones were enriched in EMRA. From day 15 to 85, contracting clones showed balanced CD4/CD8 phenotypes, whereas a second wave of clones that expanded from day 15 to 37 leaned towards CD4+. SARS-CoV-2 specificity of the second-wave clones peaking on day 37 was not confirmed. The study included only two mild cases, and larger cohorts that include severe cases with pre-infection samples were judged to be necessary.

PBMCs were isolated by Ficoll-Paque density gradient centrifugation. Sequencing was performed on PBMCs or a T cell subset sorted from them (not recorded which). The receptor chain draws on TRBV7-2 and TRBJ2-5, with the D gene uncertain. The clonotype originates from an adult woman who had mild COVID-19 (a few samples of this study predate the infection). The sample titles of this study are shuffled in the database, so cell type and time point are left out; the donor was told from shared clones. CDR3 protein: CASSVGPIETQYF. The sequence in DNA is TGTGCCAGCAGCGTCGGGCCCATAGAGACCCAGTACTTC.